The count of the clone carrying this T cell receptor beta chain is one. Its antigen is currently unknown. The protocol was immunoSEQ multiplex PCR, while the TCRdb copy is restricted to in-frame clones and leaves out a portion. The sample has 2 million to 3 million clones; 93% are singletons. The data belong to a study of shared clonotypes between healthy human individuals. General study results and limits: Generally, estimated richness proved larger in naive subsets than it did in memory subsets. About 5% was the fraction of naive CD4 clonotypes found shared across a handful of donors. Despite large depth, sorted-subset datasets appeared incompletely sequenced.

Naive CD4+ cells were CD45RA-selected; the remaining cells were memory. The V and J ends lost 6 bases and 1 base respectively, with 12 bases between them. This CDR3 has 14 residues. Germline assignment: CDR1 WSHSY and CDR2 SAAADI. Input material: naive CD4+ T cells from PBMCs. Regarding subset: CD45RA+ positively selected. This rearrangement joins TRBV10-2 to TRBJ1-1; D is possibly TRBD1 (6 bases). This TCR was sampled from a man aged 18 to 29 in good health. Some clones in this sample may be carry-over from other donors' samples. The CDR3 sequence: CASSPDRPNTEAFF. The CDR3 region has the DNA TGCGCCAGCAGCCCCGACAGGCCGAACACTGAAGCTTTCTTT.